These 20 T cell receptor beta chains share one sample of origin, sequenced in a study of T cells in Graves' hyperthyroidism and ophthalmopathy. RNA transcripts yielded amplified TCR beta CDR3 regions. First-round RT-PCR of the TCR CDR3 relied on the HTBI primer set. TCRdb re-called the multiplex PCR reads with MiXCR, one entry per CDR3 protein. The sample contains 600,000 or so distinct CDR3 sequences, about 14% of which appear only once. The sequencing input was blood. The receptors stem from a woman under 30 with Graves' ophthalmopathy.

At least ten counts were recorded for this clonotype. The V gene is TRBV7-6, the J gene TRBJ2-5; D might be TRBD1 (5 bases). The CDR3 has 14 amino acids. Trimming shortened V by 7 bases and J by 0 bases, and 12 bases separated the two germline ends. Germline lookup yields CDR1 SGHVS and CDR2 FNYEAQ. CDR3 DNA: TGTGCCAGCATCCCTCGGACATACCAAGAGACCCAGTACTTC. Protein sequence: CASIPRTYQETQYF.

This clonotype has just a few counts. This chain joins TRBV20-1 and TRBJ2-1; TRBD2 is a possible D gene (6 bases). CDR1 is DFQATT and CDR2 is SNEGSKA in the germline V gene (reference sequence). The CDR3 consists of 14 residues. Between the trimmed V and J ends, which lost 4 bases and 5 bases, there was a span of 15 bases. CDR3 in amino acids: CSAIGTYRNNEQFF. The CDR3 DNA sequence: TGCAGTGCTATCGGGACTTACCGGAACAATGAGCAGTTCTTC.

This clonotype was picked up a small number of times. The CDR3 coding sequence is TGTGCCAGCAGCAGTAGCGGGAGGGCGCTCAGTGGGACCCAGTACTTC. This translates into CASSSSGRALSGTQYF. The V and J genes are TRBV7-9 and TRBJ2-5, with 11 bases fitting TRBD2. Unmatched junction bases numbered 12, after V lost 5 bases and J lost 7 bases. CDR1 and CDR2 (germline): SEHNR, FQNEAQ (reference sequence). The CDR3 length is 16 residues. The complete variable domain, with remaining parts taken from reference TRBV7-9 and TRBJ2-5, reads DTGVSQNPRHKITKRGQNVTFRCDPISEHNRLYWYRQTLGQGPEFLTYFQNEAQLEKSRLLSDRFSAERPKGSFSTLEIQRTEQGDSAMYLCASSSSGRALSGTQYFGPGTRLLVL.

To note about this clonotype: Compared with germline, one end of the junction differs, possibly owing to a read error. This chain's CDR3 is CASSLLGTGSSGSTIYF. CDR3 sequence (DNA): TGTGCCAGCAGCCTCCTTGGGACAGGGTCCTCTGGAAGCACCATATATTTT. The J gene is TRBJ1-3, the V gene TRBV9; TRBD1 aligns across 9 bases. The germline V gene has CDR1 SGDLS and CDR2 YYNGEE. The CDR3 spans 17 residues.

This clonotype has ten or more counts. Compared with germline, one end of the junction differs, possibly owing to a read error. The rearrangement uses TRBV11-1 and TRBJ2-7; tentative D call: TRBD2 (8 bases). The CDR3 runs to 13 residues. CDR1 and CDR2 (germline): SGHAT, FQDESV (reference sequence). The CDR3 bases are TGTGCCAGCAGCCCGAGGGGGCGGGAGGAGCGGTACTTC. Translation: CASSPRGREERYF.

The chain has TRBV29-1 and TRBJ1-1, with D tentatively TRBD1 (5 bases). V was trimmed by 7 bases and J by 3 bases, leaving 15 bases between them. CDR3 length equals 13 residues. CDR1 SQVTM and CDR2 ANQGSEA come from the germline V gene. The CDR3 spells CSAVTELDTEAFF. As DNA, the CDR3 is TGCAGCGCCGTGACAGAGTTGGACACTGAAGCTTTCTTT. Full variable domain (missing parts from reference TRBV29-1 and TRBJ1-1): SAVISQKPSRDICQRGTSLTIQCQVDSQVTMMFWYRQQPGQSLTLIATANQGSEATYESGFVIDKFPISRPNLTFSTLTVSNMSPEDSSIYLCSAVTELDTEAFFGQGTRLTVV.

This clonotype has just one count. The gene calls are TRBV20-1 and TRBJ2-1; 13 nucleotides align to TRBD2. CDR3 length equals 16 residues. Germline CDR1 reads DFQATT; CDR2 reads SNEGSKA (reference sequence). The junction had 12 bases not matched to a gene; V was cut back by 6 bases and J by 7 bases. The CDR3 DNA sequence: TGCAGTGCCAGCTACGCCGGGACTAGCGGGACAAATGAGCAGTTCTTC. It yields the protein CSASYAGTSGTNEQFF.

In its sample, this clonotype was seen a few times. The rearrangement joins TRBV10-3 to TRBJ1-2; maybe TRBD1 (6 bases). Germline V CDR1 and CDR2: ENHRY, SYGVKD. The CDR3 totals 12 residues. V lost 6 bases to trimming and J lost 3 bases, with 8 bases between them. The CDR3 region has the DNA TGTGCCATCAGGGGGGCAGACTATGGCTACACCTTC. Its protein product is CAIRGADYGYTF.

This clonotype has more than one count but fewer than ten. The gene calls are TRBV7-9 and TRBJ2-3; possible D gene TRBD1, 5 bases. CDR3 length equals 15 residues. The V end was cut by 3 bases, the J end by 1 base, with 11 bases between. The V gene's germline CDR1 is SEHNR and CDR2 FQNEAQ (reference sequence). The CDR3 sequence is CASSFAAQGTDTQYF. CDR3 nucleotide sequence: TGTGCCAGCAGCTTTGCAGCACAGGGCACAGATACGCAGTATTTT.

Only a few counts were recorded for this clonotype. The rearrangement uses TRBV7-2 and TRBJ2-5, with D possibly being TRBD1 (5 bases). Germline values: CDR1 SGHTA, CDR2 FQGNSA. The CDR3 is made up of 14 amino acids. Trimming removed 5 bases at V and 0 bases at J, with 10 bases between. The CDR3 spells CASSPDSYQETQYF. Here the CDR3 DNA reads TGTGCCAGCAGCCCTGACAGCTACCAAGAGACCCAGTACTTC.

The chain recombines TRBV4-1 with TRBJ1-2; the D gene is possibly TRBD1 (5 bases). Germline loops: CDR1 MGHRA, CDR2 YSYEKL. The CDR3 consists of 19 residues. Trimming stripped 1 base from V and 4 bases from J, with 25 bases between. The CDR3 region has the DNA TGCGCCAGCAGCCAAGGTTGGCGGGACTGGGTCCTCCCAACCTATGGCTACACCTTC. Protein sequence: CASSQGWRDWVLPTYGYTF.

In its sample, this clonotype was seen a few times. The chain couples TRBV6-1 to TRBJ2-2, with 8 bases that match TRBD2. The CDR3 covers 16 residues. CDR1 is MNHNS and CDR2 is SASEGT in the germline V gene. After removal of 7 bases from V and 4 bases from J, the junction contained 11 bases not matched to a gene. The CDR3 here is CASTRKREPSTGELFF. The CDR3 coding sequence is TGTGCCAGCACGAGGAAGCGGGAGCCCTCCACCGGGGAGCTGTTTTTT.

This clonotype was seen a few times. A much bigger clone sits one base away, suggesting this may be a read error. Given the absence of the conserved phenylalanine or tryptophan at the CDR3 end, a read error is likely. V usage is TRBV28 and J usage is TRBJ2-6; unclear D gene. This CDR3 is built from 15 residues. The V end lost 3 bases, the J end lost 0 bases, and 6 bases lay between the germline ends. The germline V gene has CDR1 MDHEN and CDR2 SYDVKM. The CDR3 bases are TGTGCCAGCAGTTTCTTGGACTCTGGGGCCAACGTCCTGACTCTC. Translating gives CASSFLDSGANVLTL.

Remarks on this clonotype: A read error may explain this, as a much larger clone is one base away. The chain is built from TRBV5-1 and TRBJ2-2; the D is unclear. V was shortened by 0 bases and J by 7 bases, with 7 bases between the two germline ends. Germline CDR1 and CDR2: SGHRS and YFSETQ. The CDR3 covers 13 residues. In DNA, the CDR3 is TGCGCCAGCAGCTTGGCCCCCGGCGGGGAGCTGTTTTTT. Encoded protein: CASSLAPGGELFF.

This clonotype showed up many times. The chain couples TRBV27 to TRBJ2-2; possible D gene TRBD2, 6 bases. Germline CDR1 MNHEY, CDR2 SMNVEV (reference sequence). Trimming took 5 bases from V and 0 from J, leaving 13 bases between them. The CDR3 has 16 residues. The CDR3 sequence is CASSMEGTANTGELFF. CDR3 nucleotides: TGTGCCAGCAGTATGGAGGGGACCGCGAACACCGGGGAGCTGTTTTTT.

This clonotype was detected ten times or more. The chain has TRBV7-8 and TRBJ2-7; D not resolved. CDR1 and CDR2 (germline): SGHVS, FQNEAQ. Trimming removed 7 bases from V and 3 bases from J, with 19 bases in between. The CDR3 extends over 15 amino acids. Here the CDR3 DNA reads TGTGCCAGCACCCTTCTATCACAGAGCGTCTACGAGCAGTACTTC. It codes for CASTLLSQSVYEQYF. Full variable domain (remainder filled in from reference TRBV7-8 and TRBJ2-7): GAGVSQSPRYKVAKRGQDVALRCDPISGHVSLFWYQQALGQGPEFLTYFQNEAQLDKSGLPSDRFFAERPEGSVSTLKIQRTQQEDSAVYLCASTLLSQSVYEQYFGPGTRLTVT.

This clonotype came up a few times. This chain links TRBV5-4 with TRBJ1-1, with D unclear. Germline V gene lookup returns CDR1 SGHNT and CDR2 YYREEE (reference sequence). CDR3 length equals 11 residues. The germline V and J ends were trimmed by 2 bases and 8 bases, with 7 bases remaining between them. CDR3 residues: CASSLNREAFF. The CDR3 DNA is TGTGCCAGCAGCTTAAACAGAGAAGCTTTCTTT.

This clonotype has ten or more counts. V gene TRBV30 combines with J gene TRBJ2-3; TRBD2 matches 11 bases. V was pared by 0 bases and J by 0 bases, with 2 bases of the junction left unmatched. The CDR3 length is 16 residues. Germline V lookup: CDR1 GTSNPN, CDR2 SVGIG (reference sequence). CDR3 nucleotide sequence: TGTGCCTGGAGTGTAGTAGCGGGAGGGAGCACAGATACGCAGTATTTT. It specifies CAWSVVAGGSTDTQYF.

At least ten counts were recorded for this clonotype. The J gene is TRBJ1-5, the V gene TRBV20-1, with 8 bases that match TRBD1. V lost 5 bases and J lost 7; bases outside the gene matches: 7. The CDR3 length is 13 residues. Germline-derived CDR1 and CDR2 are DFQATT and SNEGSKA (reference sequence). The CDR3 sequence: CSARTGREQPQHF. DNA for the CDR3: TGCAGTGCTCGGACAGGGCGGGAACAGCCCCAGCATTTT.

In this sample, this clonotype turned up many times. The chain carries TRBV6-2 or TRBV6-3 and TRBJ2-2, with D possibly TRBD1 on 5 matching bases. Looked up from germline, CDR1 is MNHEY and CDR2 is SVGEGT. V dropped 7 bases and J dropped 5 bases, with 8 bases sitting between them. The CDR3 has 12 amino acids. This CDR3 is CASTRETGELFF. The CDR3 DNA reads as TGTGCCAGCACCAGGGAAACCGGGGAGCTGTTTTTT.